This T cell receptor beta chain comes out of a study of blood T cell repertoires in COVID-19 (dated by TCRdb to the early 2020s). General notes on the study: Collaborator samples came from the United States, Italy and Spain and covered acute and convalescent phases of COVID-19. Where available, HLA class I and class II types were obtained from metadata supplied by the sample provider rather than from assay-based typing. Sample metadata almost always included a de-identified subject ID, COVID-19 status, age in years and sex. The prospective study material was composed of cDNA or gDNA derived from T cells, B-cell-depleted T cells, or PBMCs. The samples were drawn from two sources: the first 160 participants of the ongoing ImmuneRACE study, and 1,254 subjects contributed by 6 global collaborators. A freely available public database, intended as a resource for researchers studying the immune response to SARS-CoV-2, is where the repertoires were released. Deeply sampled blood TCRbeta repertoires from subjects exposed to, actively infected with, or recovered from COVID-19 were included in the dataset. Here is what the overall study found, with its caveats: The amount of clinical and demographic metadata varied by source and participant and was provided uncurated.

In the prospective study, participants were roughly 18 to 89 years old, resided in about two dozen geographic areas of the United States, and were enrolled through a virtual design. To assign participants to cohorts, the prospective study relied on clinical history that participants themselves reported in a screening survey and a study questionnaire. For ImmuneRACE Cohort 3, a participant was defined as recovered based on two consecutive negative NP/OP PCR tests, clearance by a healthcare professional, or resolution of symptoms. Mobile phlebotomists in the prospective study collected whole blood, serum and a nasopharyngeal or oropharyngeal swab from every participant. Prospective study participants could optionally give additional blood draws and questionnaires over an approximately 2-month period. Before DNA extraction, blood samples from the prospective study were shipped at room temperature or frozen.

The CDR3, cysteine through phenylalanine, is 14 amino acids long. Left in the record is the CDR3 DNA by itself, 42 bases read in frame from the first base. V is clipped by 3 bases and J by 1 base, and the sequence between their germline boundaries is 10 bases long. Taken from the germline V gene (reference sequence), the CDR1 and CDR2 loops are WNHNN and SYGVQD. Concerning this clone itself: Its antigen is unknown. Per-base quality was not reported, and no clone a single base away is much larger than it.

The immunoSEQ Assay, a bias-controlled multiplex PCR, was used to amplify TCRbeta CDR3 regions from genomic DNA. In the authors' own workflow: Within the assay, amplification of reference gene primers was used to estimate how many nucleated cells each sample contained. Sequence reads were collapsed and filtered to measure the absolute abundance of every unique TCRbeta CDR3 rearrangement. Productive Simpson clonality was computed per sample as the square root of Simpson's diversity index over productive rearrangements. TCRdb carries this immuneACCESS record with in-frame sequences only. Its versions omit some clonotypes, under half of them owing to an unresolved V gene in the studies checked, with the rest unexplained. The DNA gave D and trimming, while V, J and clone size come from that table. A total of about 440,000 clones appear in this sample, 90% of them only once. The top ten constitute 0.6% of the sample.

Here the chain combines TRBV10-1 and TRBJ2-7; the D gene is possibly TRBD1, with 6 bases matching. Source material: PBMCs or T cells enriched from blood (not recorded which). The sequence derives from a man aged 18 to 29 who had recovered from COVID-19. The DNA is TGCGCCAGCAGTGACGGGACACTTTCCTACGAGCAGTACTTC. This is translated as CASSDGTLSYEQYF.